The 26 T cell receptor beta chains reported below all come from one sample, sequenced in a study of cytomegalovirus exposure and HLA in healthy donors. Use of 60 Vbeta and 13 Jbeta primers characterized the PCR. Profiled with immunoSEQ multiplex PCR; TCRdb holds only in-frame clones, not every one. The sample lists under 200,000 clones; 80% were seen once. Sequenced: PBMCs. These TCRs come from a woman aged 50 to 65 in good health and CMV-seropositive.

The sample holds one count of this clone. The J gene is TRBJ2-7, the V gene TRBV2; 11 bases are shared with TRBD2. V trimming: 6 bases; J trimming: 2 bases; junction bases outside the gene matches: 3. CDR1 SNHLY and CDR2 FYNNEI come from the germline V gene. This CDR3 has 14 amino acids. CDR3 bases: TGTGCCAGCAGGCCGACTAGCGGGACCTACGAGCAGTACTTC. The encoded protein is CASRPTSGTYEQYF.

The chain couples TRBV7-9 to TRBJ2-1; TRBD2 matches at 7 bases. The ends lost 1 base at V and 7 bases at J; junction bases unmatched: 4. From germline, CDR1 is SEHNR and CDR2 FQNEAQ (reference sequence). The CDR3 runs to 14 residues. As DNA, the CDR3 is TGTGCCAGCAGCTTAGGACTAGCCGTAAATGAGCAGTTCTTC. It is translated as CASSLGLAVNEQFF.

This rearrangement joins TRBV30 to TRBJ2-2; tentative D call: TRBD1 (5 bases). The CDR3 extends over 15 amino acids. CDR1 and CDR2 from the germline V gene are GTSNPN and SVGIG (reference sequence). V was trimmed by 3 bases and J by 7 bases, leaving 18 bases between them. CDR3 amino acids: CAWRPPLGADGELFF. The CDR3 nucleotides read TGTGCCTGGAGACCGCCGCTAGGGGCCGACGGGGAGCTGTTTTTT.

The chain employs TRBV5-1 and TRBJ2-1; D is unclear. Trimming took 0 bases from V and 6 from J, leaving 13 bases between them. The CDR3 runs to 15 residues. The germline V gene encodes CDR1 SGHRS and CDR2 YFSETQ. CDR3 loop: CASSLESRSPNEQFF. As DNA, the CDR3 is TGCGCCAGCAGCTTGGAATCTCGGTCCCCCAATGAGCAGTTCTTC.

This chain uses TRBV6-5 with TRBJ2-5; 10 nucleotides line up with TRBD2. The DNA end favors TRBJ2-7, so the J call may be wrong. Germline values: CDR1 MNHEY, CDR2 SVGAGI. This CDR3 has 15 amino acids. CDR3 protein: CASSYGPSGSYEQYF. The CDR3 DNA follows: TGTGCCAGCAGTTACGGGCCTAGCGGGAGCTACGAGCAGTACTTC.

This clone was seen a single time. This chain connects TRBV5-4 to TRBJ1-1; D is unclear. This CDR3 is 13 amino acids long. The germline CDR1 and CDR2 sequences are SGHNT and YYREEE (reference sequence). Here the CDR3 reads CALTTVTNTEAFF. The DNA of the CDR3 is TGTGCTCTCACCACAGTTACGAACACTGAAGCTTTCTTT.

As to this clone: The sample has other DNA sequences that encode this CDR3 too. This chain links TRBV9 with TRBJ2-3; 11 bases line up with TRBD2. This CDR3 spans 15 amino acids. The ends lost 1 base at V and 4 bases at J; junction bases unmatched: 2. Germline CDR1 and CDR2: SGDLS and YYNGEE. This chain's CDR3 is CASSVTSGGADTQYF. In DNA, the CDR3 is TGTGCCAGCAGCGTAACTAGCGGGGGTGCAGATACGCAGTATTTT.

This clone occurred a few times. CDR3 coding DNA: TGCGCCAGCAGGCAAGAGAGCCGGGGGGACACTGAAGCTTTCTTT. Translation: CASRQESRGDTEAFF. The chain links TRBV5-1 to TRBJ1-1; D perhaps matches TRBD1 (5 bases). From germline, CDR1 is SGHRS and CDR2 YFSETQ. V dropped 5 bases and J dropped 3 bases, with 17 bases sitting between them. The CDR3 runs 15 residues.

This clone appeared a few times. V gene TRBV10-3 combines with J gene TRBJ1-1; TRBD1 aligns across 9 bases. CDR3 size: 15 residues. The V and J ends lost 4 bases and 0 bases, in that order; junction bases with no gene match: 3. The germline V gene encodes CDR1 ENHRY and CDR2 SYGVKD. The CDR3 here is CAISVTGGMNTEAFF. CDR3 DNA sequence: TGTGCCATCAGTGTTACAGGGGGCATGAACACTGAAGCTTTCTTT.

The genes are TRBV27 and TRBJ2-7; D perhaps matches TRBD2 (6 bases). The V gene's germline CDR1 is MNHEY and CDR2 SMNVEV (reference sequence). The CDR3 sequence is 14 residues long. V was clipped by 4 bases and J by 7 bases, with 17 bases between them. For the CDR3, the DNA is TGTGCCAGCAGTTCAGGAGGGGTCTACGGGGAGCAGTACTTC. It specifies CASSSGGVYGEQYF.

The rearrangement joins TRBV4-3 to TRBJ1-2; 8 nucleotides agree with TRBD1. Trimming removed 2 bases from V and 1 base from J; junction bases left unmatched: 6. This CDR3 has 16 residues. Germline V gives CDR1 LGHNA, CDR2 YSLEER. CDR3 region: CASSQSRDRYNYGYTF. DNA of the CDR3: TGCGCCAGCAGCCAAAGCCGGGACAGGTATAACTATGGCTACACCTTC.

The chain is built from TRBV29-1 and TRBJ2-3; D remains ambiguous. This CDR3 has 13 amino acids. The germline V gene has CDR1 SQVTM and CDR2 ANQGSEA. V was cut by 6 bases and J by 0 bases, with 10 bases left in between. The chain's CDR3 is CSVRLRSTDTQYF. The CDR3 DNA is TGCAGCGTCCGTCTGAGAAGCACAGATACGCAGTATTTT.

The chain is built from TRBV6-1 and TRBJ2-7; weak D call: TRBD2 (6 bases). V dropped 6 bases and J dropped 6 bases, with 15 bases sitting between them. CDR1 and CDR2 from the germline V gene are MNHNS and SASEGT. The CDR3 covers 13 residues. The CDR3 spells CASSRDSPFEQYF. CDR3 DNA: TGTGCCAGCAGCCGGGACTCTCCGTTCGAGCAGTACTTC.

The J gene is TRBJ1-5, the V gene TRBV19, with D possibly TRBD1 on 6 matching bases. V was pared by 7 bases and J by 2 bases, with 24 bases between. This CDR3 region has 18 residues. Germline CDR1 and CDR2: LNHDA and SQIVND (reference sequence). Here the CDR3 reads CASTSRRGGGSGNQPQHF. The DNA for the CDR3 is TGTGCCAGTACGTCGCGAAGAGGGGGGGGCAGCGGCAATCAGCCCCAGCATTTT.

J is TRBJ1-2 and V is TRBV30, with D possibly TRBD1 on 5 matching bases. V lost 0 bases, J lost 5 bases, and 13 bases lay in between. This CDR3 has 14 residues. Germline lookup yields CDR1 GTSNPN and CDR2 SVGIG (reference sequence). The CDR3: CAWSVHRQGYGYTF. The CDR3 coding sequence is TGTGCCTGGAGTGTACACCGGCAGGGTTATGGCTACACCTTC.

The gene calls are TRBV27 and TRBJ2-5; 12 bases are a match to TRBD1. The germline V gene encodes CDR1 MNHEY and CDR2 SMNVEV (reference sequence). J was trimmed by 5 bases and V by 5 bases; bases with no gene match: 15. The CDR3 has 18 residues. The CDR3 bases are TGTGCCAGCAGTCCCTTCCCCCTTCGGGACAGGGGGCTTGAGACCCAGTACTTC. As protein: CASSPFPLRDRGLETQYF.

The rearrangement joins TRBV7-2 to TRBJ1-1; 9 bases map to TRBD1. This CDR3 has 15 amino acids. The V gene's germline CDR1 is SGHTA and CDR2 FQGNSA. J lost 4 bases, V lost 5 bases, and 8 bases had no gene match. The CDR3 loop is CASSTTGQGFTEAFF. As DNA, the CDR3 is TGTGCCAGCAGCACAACGGGACAGGGTTTCACTGAAGCTTTCTTT.

The rearrangement uses TRBV5-4 and TRBJ2-5; 11 nucleotides align to TRBD2. Germline CDR1 is SGHNT and CDR2 is YYREEE (reference sequence). The CDR3 is 18 amino acids. V was pared by 4 bases and J by 4 bases, with 15 bases of the junction left unmatched. DNA of the CDR3: TGTGCCAGCAGCCGAAAACTGACTAGCGGGGCCCCTGCAGAGACCCAGTACTTC. As protein: CASSRKLTSGAPAETQYF.

This clone was seen only a few times. The gene calls are TRBV6-5 and TRBJ2-7, with 7 bases aligning to TRBD1. The CDR3 covers 14 residues. Germline V gene sequence: CDR1 MNHEY, CDR2 SVGAGI. After removal of 5 bases from V and 4 bases from J, the junction contained 8 bases not matched to a gene. CDR3 residues: CASSRDSYLYEQYF. The CDR3, as DNA: TGTGCCAGCAGTCGGGACAGCTATCTTTACGAGCAGTACTTC.

V is TRBV2 and J is TRBJ2-5; weak D call: TRBD2 (5 bases). The DNA end favors TRBJ2-7, so the J call may be wrong. CDR3 length: 15 amino acids. Germline CDR1 is SNHLY and CDR2 is FYNNEI. The DNA for the CDR3 is TGTGCCAGCAGTGATCCAAGCGGATCAGCCTACGAGCAGTACTTC. It translates to CASSDPSGSAYEQYF.

This clone has a single count. A junction end diverges from the germline sequence, so it may reflect a read error. The chain is built from TRBV4-3 and TRBJ1-2; D not certain. This CDR3 comprises 10 residues. Germline lookup yields CDR1 LGHNA and CDR2 YSLEER. The CDR3 sequence: CASSLEDFSF. Written as DNA, the CDR3 is TGCGCCAGCAGCCTCGAAGACTTCAGCTTC.

The V call is TRBV6-6, the J call TRBJ1-5, with D possibly being TRBD1 (6 bases). This CDR3 spans 16 amino acids. CDR1 MNHNY and CDR2 SVGAGI come from the germline V gene (reference sequence). Trimming pared 0 bases from V and 7 bases from J, leaving 16 bases between. In DNA, the CDR3 is TGTGCCAGCAGTTACTCAATCCGACAGGCAGGCCAGCCCCAGCATTTT. Translating gives CASSYSIRQAGQPQHF.

This sequence joins TRBV4-3 and TRBJ2-5; D is perhaps TRBD2 (5 bases). V was clipped by 1 base and J by 5 bases, with 14 bases between them. This CDR3 is built from 15 residues. The germline gives CDR1 LGHNA, CDR2 YSLEER. The CDR3 sequence: CASSQGPLRGETQYF. The CDR3 nucleotides read TGCGCCAGCAGCCAAGGGCCGCTCAGAGGGGAGACCCAGTACTTC.

The chain couples TRBV7-8 to TRBJ1-1, with 9 bases aligning to TRBD1. Looked up from germline, CDR1 is SGHVS and CDR2 is FQNEAQ. The CDR3 contains 13 residues. The V gene end was trimmed by 5 bases and the J gene end by 12 bases; junction bases not matched to a gene: 10. The DNA of the CDR3 is TGTGCCAGCAGCCCCCGGGACAGGGTAGGACCTTTCTTT. Its translation: CASSPRDRVGPFF.

The CDR3 coding sequence is TGTGCCAGCAGCTTAGGGCCCTCGAATGAGCAGTTCTTC. Its translation: CASSLGPSNEQFF. The genes are TRBV7-2 and TRBJ2-1; D call uncertain. Germline V gene lookup returns CDR1 SGHTA and CDR2 FQGNSA. The CDR3 totals 13 residues. Trimming cost V 1 base and J 7 bases, with 8 bases left between them.

This clone was seen repeatedly, ten times or more. This sequence joins TRBV7-6 and TRBJ2-7, with 14 bases identical to TRBD2. Trimming cost V 5 bases and J 0 bases; bases outside gene matches: 3. In germline, CDR1 is SGHVS, CDR2 FNYEAQ. This CDR3 spans 16 amino acids. CDR3 coding DNA: TGTGCCAGCAGCCGACTAGCGGGGGGGAGCTCCTACGAGCAGTACTTC. Translated, it gives CASSRLAGGSSYEQYF.